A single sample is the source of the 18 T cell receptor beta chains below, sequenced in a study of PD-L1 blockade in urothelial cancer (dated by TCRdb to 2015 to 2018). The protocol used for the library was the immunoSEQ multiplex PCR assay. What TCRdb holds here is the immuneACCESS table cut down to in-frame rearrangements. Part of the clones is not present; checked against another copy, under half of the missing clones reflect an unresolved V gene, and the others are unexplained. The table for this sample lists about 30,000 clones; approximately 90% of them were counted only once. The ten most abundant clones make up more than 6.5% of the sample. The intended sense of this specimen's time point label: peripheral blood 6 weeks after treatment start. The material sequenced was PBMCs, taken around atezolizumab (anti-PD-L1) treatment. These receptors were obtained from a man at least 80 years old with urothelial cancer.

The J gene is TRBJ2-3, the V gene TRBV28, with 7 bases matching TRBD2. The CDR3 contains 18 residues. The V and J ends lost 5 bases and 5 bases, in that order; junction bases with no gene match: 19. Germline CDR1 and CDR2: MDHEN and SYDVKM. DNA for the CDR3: TGTGCCAGCAGTCTGGCCGAATTGAGGCGGGAGCGGTTAGATACGCAGTATTTT. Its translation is CASSLAELRRERLDTQYF.

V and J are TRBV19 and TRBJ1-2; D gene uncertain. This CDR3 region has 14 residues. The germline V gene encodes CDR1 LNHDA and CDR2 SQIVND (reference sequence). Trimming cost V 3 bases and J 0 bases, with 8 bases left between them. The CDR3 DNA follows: TGTGCCAGTAGTATTCAGGCAACTAACTATGGCTACACCTTC. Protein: CASSIQATNYGYTF.

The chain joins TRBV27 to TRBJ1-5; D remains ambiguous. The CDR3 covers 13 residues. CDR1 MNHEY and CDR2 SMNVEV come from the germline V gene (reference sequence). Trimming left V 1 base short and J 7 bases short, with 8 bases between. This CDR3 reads CASSLLAGQPQHF. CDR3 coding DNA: TGTGCCAGCAGTTTATTAGCGGGACAGCCCCAGCATTTT.

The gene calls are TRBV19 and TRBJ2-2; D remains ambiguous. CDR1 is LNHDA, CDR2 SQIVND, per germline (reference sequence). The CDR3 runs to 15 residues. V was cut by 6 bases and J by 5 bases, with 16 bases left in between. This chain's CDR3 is CASRPRNIATGELFF. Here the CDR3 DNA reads TGTGCCAGTAGACCACGCAATATAGCAACCGGGGAGCTGTTTTTT.

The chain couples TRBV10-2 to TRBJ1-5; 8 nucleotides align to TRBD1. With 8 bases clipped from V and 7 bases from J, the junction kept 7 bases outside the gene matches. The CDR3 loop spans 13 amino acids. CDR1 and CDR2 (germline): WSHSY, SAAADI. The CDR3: CASGDRGWQPQHF. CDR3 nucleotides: TGCGCCAGCGGAGACAGGGGCTGGCAGCCCCAGCATTTT.

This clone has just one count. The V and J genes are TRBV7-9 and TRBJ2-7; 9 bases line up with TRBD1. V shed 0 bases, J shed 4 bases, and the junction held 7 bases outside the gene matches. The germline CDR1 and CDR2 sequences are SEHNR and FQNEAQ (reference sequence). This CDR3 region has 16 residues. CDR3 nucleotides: TGTGCCAGCAGCTTAGCACCGGGACAGGGTGGATACGAGCAGTACTTC. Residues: CASSLAPGQGGYEQYF.

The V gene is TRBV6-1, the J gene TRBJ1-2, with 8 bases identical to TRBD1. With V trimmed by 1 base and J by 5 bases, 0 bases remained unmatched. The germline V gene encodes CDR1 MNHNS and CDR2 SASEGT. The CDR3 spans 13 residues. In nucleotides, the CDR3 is TGTGCCAGCAGTGAAGGACAGGGGTATGGCTACACCTTC. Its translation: CASSEGQGYGYTF.

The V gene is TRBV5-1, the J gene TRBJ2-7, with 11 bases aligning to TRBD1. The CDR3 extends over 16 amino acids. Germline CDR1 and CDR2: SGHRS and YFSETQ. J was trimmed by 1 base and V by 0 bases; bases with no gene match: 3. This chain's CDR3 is CASSLEGTGGSYEQYF. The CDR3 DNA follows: TGCGCCAGCAGCTTGGAGGGGACAGGGGGATCCTACGAGCAGTACTTC.

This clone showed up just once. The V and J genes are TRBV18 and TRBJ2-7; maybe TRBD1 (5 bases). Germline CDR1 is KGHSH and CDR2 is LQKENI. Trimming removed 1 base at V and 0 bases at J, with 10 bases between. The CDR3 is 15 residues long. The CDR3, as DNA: TGTGCCAGCTCACCACAGGGGTTAAGCTCCTACGAGCAGTACTTC. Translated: CASSPQGLSSYEQYF.

CDR3 amino acids: CASSPGGSQETQYF. The CDR3 coding sequence is TGTGCCAGCAGCCCGGGGGGCTCCCAAGAGACCCAGTACTTC. The chain is built from TRBV5-6 and TRBJ2-5; perhaps TRBD2 as D (7 bases). The CDR3 loop spans 14 amino acids. V was shortened by 4 bases and J by 1 base, with 11 bases between the two germline ends. CDR1 is SGHDT, CDR2 YYEEEE, per germline.

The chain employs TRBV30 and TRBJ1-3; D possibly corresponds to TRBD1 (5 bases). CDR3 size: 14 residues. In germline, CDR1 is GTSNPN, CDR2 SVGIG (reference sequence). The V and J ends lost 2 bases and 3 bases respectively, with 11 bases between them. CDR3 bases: TGTGCCTGGAGTCCAGGGAACTTTGGAAACACCATATATTTT. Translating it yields CAWSPGNFGNTIYF.

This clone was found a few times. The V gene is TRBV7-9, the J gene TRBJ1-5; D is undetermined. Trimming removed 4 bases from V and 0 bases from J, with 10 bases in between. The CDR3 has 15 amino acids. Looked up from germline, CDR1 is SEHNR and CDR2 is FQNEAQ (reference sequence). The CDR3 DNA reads TGTGCCAGCAGCTCCGACGGGTATAGCAATCAGCCCCAGCATTTT. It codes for CASSSDGYSNQPQHF.

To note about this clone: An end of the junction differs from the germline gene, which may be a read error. CDR3: CASREGQVNTEASF. CDR3 DNA sequence: TGTGCCAGCAGAGAGGGACAGGTGAACACTGAAGCTTCCTTT. The genes are TRBV6-6 and TRBJ1-1, with 8 bases identical to TRBD1. CDR3 size: 14 residues. Per germline, CDR1 MNHNY and CDR2 SVGAGI (reference sequence).

The CDR3 DNA reads TGCGCCAGCAGGGGGACTAGCGGTCCGAGCTCCTACAATGAGCAGTTCTTC. Its translation: CASRGTSGPSSYNEQFF. The chain links TRBV5-1 to TRBJ2-1; 11 nucleotides match TRBD2. Trimming took 5 bases from V and 0 from J; bases not matched to a gene: 7. The CDR3 is made up of 17 amino acids. Germline values: CDR1 SGHRS, CDR2 YFSETQ.

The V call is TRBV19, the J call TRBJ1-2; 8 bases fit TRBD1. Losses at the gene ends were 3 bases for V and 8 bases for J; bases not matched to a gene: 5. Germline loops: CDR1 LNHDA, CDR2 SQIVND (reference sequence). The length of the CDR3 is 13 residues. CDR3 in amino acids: CASSMGQVDGYTF. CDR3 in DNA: TGTGCCAGTAGTATGGGACAGGTAGACGGCTACACCTTC.

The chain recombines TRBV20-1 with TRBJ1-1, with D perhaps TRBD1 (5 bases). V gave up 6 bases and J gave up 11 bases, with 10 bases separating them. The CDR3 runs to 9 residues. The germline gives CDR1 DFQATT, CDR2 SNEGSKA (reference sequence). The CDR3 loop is CSAAGPAFF. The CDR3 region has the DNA TGCAGTGCGGCAGGGCCGGCTTTCTTT.

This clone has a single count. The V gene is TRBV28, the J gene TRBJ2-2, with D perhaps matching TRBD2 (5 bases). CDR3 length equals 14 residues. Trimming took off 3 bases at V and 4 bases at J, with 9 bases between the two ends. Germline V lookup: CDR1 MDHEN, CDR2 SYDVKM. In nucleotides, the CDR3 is TGTGCCAGCAGTTTGTCGGAGGTCACCGGGGAGCTGTTTTTT. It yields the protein CASSLSEVTGELFF.

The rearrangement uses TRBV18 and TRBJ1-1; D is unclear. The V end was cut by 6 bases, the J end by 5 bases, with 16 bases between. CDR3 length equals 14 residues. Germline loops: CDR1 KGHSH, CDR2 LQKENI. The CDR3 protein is CASSQEEGRTEAFF. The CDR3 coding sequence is TGTGCCAGCTCCCAAGAGGAGGGTCGTACTGAAGCTTTCTTT.